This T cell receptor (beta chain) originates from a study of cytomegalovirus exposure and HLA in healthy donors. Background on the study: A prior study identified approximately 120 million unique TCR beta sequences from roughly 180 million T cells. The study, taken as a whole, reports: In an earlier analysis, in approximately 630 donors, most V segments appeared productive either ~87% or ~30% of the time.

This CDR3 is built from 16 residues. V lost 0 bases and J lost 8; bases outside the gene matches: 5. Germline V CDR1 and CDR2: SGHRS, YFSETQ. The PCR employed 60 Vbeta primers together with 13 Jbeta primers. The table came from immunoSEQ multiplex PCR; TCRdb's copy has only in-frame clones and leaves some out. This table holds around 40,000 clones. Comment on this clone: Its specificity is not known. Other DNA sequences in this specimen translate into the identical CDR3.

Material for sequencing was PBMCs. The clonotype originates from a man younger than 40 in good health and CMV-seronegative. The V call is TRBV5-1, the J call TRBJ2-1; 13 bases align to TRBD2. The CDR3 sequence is CASSLGGTSGIDEQFF. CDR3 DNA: TGCGCCAGCAGCTTGGGGGGGACTAGCGGGATAGATGAGCAGTTCTTC. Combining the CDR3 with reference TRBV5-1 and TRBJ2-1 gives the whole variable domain KAGVTQTPRYLIKTRGQQVTLSCSPISGHRSVSWYQQTPGQGLQFLFEYFSETQRNKGNFPGRFSGRQFSNSRSEMNVSTLELGDSALYLCASSLGGTSGIDEQFFGPGTRLTVL.